This T cell receptor (beta chain) was recovered during a study of blood T cell repertoires in COVID-19. As for the study in general: Acute and convalescent COVID-19 samples came from the United States, Italy and Spain. In each case, the material was cDNA or gDNA derived from T cells, B-cell-depleted T cells, or PBMCs.

Authors' methods: Reference gene primer amplification gave estimated nucleated cell counts. Sequencing used immunoSEQ multiplex PCR; TCRdb keeps in-frame clones, though not all of them. D and trimming were read from the DNA, whereas the V and J calls and clone size are those reported in that table. Of over 110,000 clones in the sample, 75% to 90% are singletons; the top ten hold around 3.4%. Germline V lookup: CDR1 SGHVS, CDR2 FQNEAQ. The CDR3 contains 16 residues. V was clipped by 1 base and J by 5 bases; unmatched bases: 8. This receptor was taken from a man aged 70 or older who had recovered from COVID-19. The chain joins TRBV7-8 to TRBJ2-3, with 8 nucleotides matching TRBD2. The source material was peripheral blood. The CDR3 spells CASSLGSGRSRDTQYF. The CDR3 DNA follows: TGTGCCAGCAGCTTAGGGAGCGGGAGATCGAGAGATACGCAGTATTTT. The variable domain in full, with the rest retrieved from reference TRBV7-8 and TRBJ2-3, is GAGVSQSPRYKVAKRGQDVALRCDPISGHVSLFWYQQALGQGPEFLTYFQNEAQLDKSGLPSDRFFAERPEGSVSTLKIQRTQQEDSAVYLCASSLGSGRSRDTQYFGPGTRLTVL.